This TCR beta chain was recorded in a study of tumor-infiltrating lymphocytes in oesophageal squamous cell carcinoma. Trimming cost V 2 bases and J 1 base; bases outside gene matches: 7. CDR3 length: 17 amino acids. Per the germline V gene, CDR1 is SGHAT and CDR2 is FQNNGV. TCRdb passed the PCR reads through MiXCR, listing each CDR3 protein once. The sample consists of almost 20,000 distinct CDR3 sequences, roughly two fifths of them appearing once. There are a few counts of this clonotype. The sequence came from a male donor with esophageal squamous cell carcinoma. Material: esophageal tumor tissue. V is TRBV11-2 and J is TRBJ1-2; 10 bases fit TRBD1. CDR3 region: CASSLKPGTGVNYGYTF. CDR3 coding DNA: TGTGCCAGCAGCTTAAAACCCGGGACAGGGGTTAACTATGGCTACACCTTC. Supplemented by reference TRBV11-2 and TRBJ1-2, the full variable domain reads EAGVAQSPRYKIIEKRQSVAFWCNPISGHATLYWYQQILGQGPKLLIQFQNNGVVDDSQLPKDRFSAERLKGVDSTLKIQPAKLEDSAVYLCASSLKPGTGVNYGYTFGSGTRLTVV.